The 21 T cell receptor beta chains below were found in one sample sequenced in a study of T cells after yellow fever vaccination. TCRdb re-called the 5' RACE reads with MiXCR, one entry per CDR3 protein. The sample holds more than 450,000 distinct CDR3 sequences, about a fifth seen once. Sequenced material: PBMCs, taken less than 25 days after the first yellow fever vaccination. The receptors stem from a man younger than 30 who received the YFV17D yellow fever vaccine.

The genes are TRBV7-9 and TRBJ1-3; D remains ambiguous. V lost 10 bases and J lost 2, with 12 bases in between. CDR3 size: 13 residues. Germline CDR1 is SEHNR and CDR2 is FQNEAQ (reference sequence). CDR3 amino acids: CATRTGAGNTIYF. In DNA form, the CDR3 reads TGTGCCACCCGAACCGGGGCTGGAAACACCATATATTTT.

This clonotype has only a few counts. The chain uses TRBV7-8 and TRBJ2-7; tentative D call: TRBD1 (6 bases). The CDR3 is 15 amino acids. V lost 6 bases and J lost 3, with 18 bases in between. CDR1 SGHVS and CDR2 FQNEAQ come from the germline V gene. CDR3 nucleotides: TGTGCCAGCAGTCTTGTCGGCCGGGACAACTACGAGCAGTACGTC. Its protein product is CASSLVGRDNYEQYV.

This clonotype was seen a handful of times. The chain combines TRBV27 with TRBJ2-7, with a possible D match to TRBD1 (5 bases). The germline V gene encodes CDR1 MNHEY and CDR2 SMNVEV (reference sequence). V was pared by 8 bases and J by 0 bases, with 20 bases between. The CDR3 totals 16 residues. The CDR3 reads CASRNWTFRSSYEQYF. In nucleotides, the CDR3 is TGTGCCAGCCGAAATTGGACATTTAGGAGCTCCTACGAGCAGTACTTC.

This rearrangement joins TRBV3-1 to TRBJ2-1, with 7 bases identical to TRBD2. The germline V gene encodes CDR1 LGHDT and CDR2 YNNKEL (reference sequence). The length of the CDR3 is 18 residues. The ends lost 0 bases at V and 1 base at J; junction bases unmatched: 9. The CDR3 DNA reads as TGTGCCAGCAGCCAAGAAGACCGCGGGGGATTATCCTACAATGAGCAGTTCTTC. Amino acids: CASSQEDRGGLSYNEQFF.

V gene TRBV7-9 combines with J gene TRBJ2-7; D not certain. CDR3 length: 13 residues. Germline V gives CDR1 SEHNR, CDR2 FQNEAQ (reference sequence). V lost 3 bases to trimming and J lost 1 base, with 7 bases between them. Written as DNA, the CDR3 is TGTGCCAGCAGCTTGATGGCATCCTACGAGCAGTACGTC. Translation gives CASSLMASYEQYV.

This clonotype has ten or more counts. V gene TRBV29-1 combines with J gene TRBJ2-2; possible D gene TRBD1, 6 bases. The CDR3 totals 12 residues. CDR1 is SQVTM and CDR2 is ANQGSEA in the germline V gene. V gave up 2 bases and J gave up 6 bases, with 7 bases separating them. The CDR3 region is CSVEKGAGELFF. The CDR3 DNA reads TGCAGCGTTGAAAAGGGGGCCGGGGAGCTGTTTTTT.

This clonotype showed up just a few times. The genes are TRBV25-1 and TRBJ1-1; D not certain. V was cut by 2 bases and J by 6 bases, with 10 bases left in between. Germline V CDR1 and CDR2: MGHDK, SYGVNS. This CDR3 comprises 13 residues. For the CDR3, the DNA is TGTGCCAGCAGTGAACGGGAGGGCCCTGAAGCTTTCTTT. This translates into CASSEREGPEAFF.

This clonotype appeared a few times. The rearrangement joins TRBV7-3 to TRBJ2-5; D assignment may be TRBD1 or TRBD2 (5 bases each). Per the germline V gene, CDR1 is SGHTA and CDR2 is FQGTGA. The CDR3 is 16 residues long. The V gene lost 2 bases and the J gene lost 0 bases, with 13 bases spanning the gap. The CDR3 DNA reads as TGTGCCAGCAGCTTACAAGGGGACCGGTACCAAGAGACCCAGTACTTC. As protein: CASSLQGDRYQETQYF.

This clonotype has more than one count but fewer than ten. J is TRBJ2-3 and V is TRBV7-3; 12 bases fit TRBD2. V was clipped by 5 bases and J by 7 bases; unmatched bases: 10. Germline CDR1 SGHTA, CDR2 FQGTGA. The CDR3 contains 16 residues. CDR3 sequence: CASSAQATSGGNTQYF. In nucleotides, the CDR3 is TGTGCCAGCAGCGCCCAAGCGACTAGCGGGGGTAATACGCAGTATTTT.

This clonotype was counted only a few times. The chain's CDR3 is CASSEAGGVEQYV. The CDR3 DNA is TGTGCCAGCAGTGAAGCAGGAGGGGTCGAGCAGTACGTC. J is TRBJ2-7 and V is TRBV2, with a weak D call TRBD2 (6 bases). Looked up from germline, CDR1 is SNHLY and CDR2 is FYNNEI. This CDR3 is built from 13 residues. Between the trimmed V and J ends, which lost 0 bases and 6 bases, there was a span of 9 bases.

The sample holds a few counts of this clonotype. The V gene is TRBV5-4, the J gene TRBJ2-6, with D possibly being TRBD2 (5 bases). CDR1 SGHNT and CDR2 YYREEE come from the germline V gene (reference sequence). With 5 bases removed from V and 0 bases from J, the gap between germline ends came to 18 bases. The CDR3 contains 18 residues. The CDR3 DNA sequence: TGTGCCAGCAGTTACGGACTGGGCGTAACCTCTGGGGCCAACGTCCTGACTTTC. Encoded protein: CASSYGLGVTSGANVLTF.

Only a few counts were recorded for this clonotype. CDR3 DNA sequence: TGTGCCAGCAGCCCACTAGCGGGAGACTCAGATACGCAGTATTTT. Translation: CASSPLAGDSDTQYF. The chain is built from TRBV7-9 and TRBJ2-3, with 11 bases fitting TRBD2. The CDR3 length is 15 residues. Germline lookup yields CDR1 SEHNR and CDR2 FQNEAQ (reference sequence). The J segment lost 4 bases and the V segment lost 5 bases, leaving 5 bases of the junction unmatched.

The J gene is TRBJ2-5, the V gene TRBV5-4, with unresolved D. CDR1 is SGHNT and CDR2 is YYREEE in the germline V gene (reference sequence). The CDR3 contains 15 residues. Trimming stripped 1 base from V and 4 bases from J, with 14 bases between. The CDR3: CASSLTWGFRETQYF. CDR3 nucleotides: TGTGCCAGCAGCTTGACCTGGGGATTCAGAGAGACCCAGTACTTC.

This clonotype was picked up a small number of times. The chain combines TRBV19 with TRBJ2-7; D is undetermined. CDR1 is LNHDA and CDR2 is SQIVND in the germline V gene (reference sequence). V dropped 1 base and J dropped 2 bases, with 9 bases sitting between them. The length of the CDR3 is 14 residues. The CDR3 here is CASSIGPEPYEQYF. The CDR3 bases are TGTGCCAGTAGTATAGGCCCGGAGCCCTACGAGCAGTACTTC.

The gene calls are TRBV13 and TRBJ1-3, with D uncertain. CDR1 and CDR2 (germline): PRHDT, FYEKMQ (reference sequence). The V end lost 2 bases, the J end lost 0 bases, and 8 bases lay between the germline ends. CDR3 length equals 15 residues. CDR3 sequence (DNA): TGTGCCAGCAGCTTACCGGGGAGCTCTGGAAACACCATATATTTT. Encoded protein: CASSLPGSSGNTIYF.

This clonotype was seen a few times. V gene TRBV12-3 or TRBV12-4 combines with J gene TRBJ2-7; D is unclear. The CDR3 runs 14 residues. The germline V and J ends were trimmed by 4 bases and 3 bases, with 13 bases remaining between them. CDR3 coding DNA: TGTGCCAGCAGTTATTCAATATCCGTCTACGAGCAGTACTTC. It codes for CASSYSISVYEQYF.

V is TRBV5-4 and J is TRBJ1-2, with 7 bases fitting TRBD1. The CDR3 contains 16 residues. Trimming cost V 0 bases and J 2 bases; bases outside gene matches: 7. Germline V gene lookup returns CDR1 SGHNT and CDR2 YYREEE (reference sequence). Written as DNA, the CDR3 is TGTGCCAGCAGCTTGGCCAAGGGACAGTCGAACTATGGCTACACCTTC. Translation gives CASSLAKGQSNYGYTF.

This clonotype was counted only a few times. This rearrangement joins TRBV4-2 to TRBJ1-6; TRBD1 aligns across 7 bases. Losses at the gene ends were 0 bases for V and 6 bases for J; bases not matched to a gene: 5. Germline V CDR1 and CDR2: LGHNA, YNFKEQ. The CDR3 loop spans 16 amino acids. The CDR3 DNA follows: TGTGCCAGCAGCCAAGATCCCGGGACAGCTAATTCACCCCTCCACTTT. Its protein product is CASSQDPGTANSPLHF.

V is TRBV12-3 or TRBV12-4 and J is TRBJ1-3; no clear D gene. CDR3 size: 12 residues. V lost 3 bases and J lost 4, with 4 bases in between. The CDR3: CASSFTGNTIYF. In DNA form, the CDR3 reads TGTGCCAGCAGTTTTACCGGAAACACCATATATTTT.

This rearrangement joins TRBV6-2 or TRBV6-3 to TRBJ2-7; 7 bases agree with TRBD1. After removal of 0 bases from V and 3 bases from J, the junction contained 8 bases not matched to a gene. Looked up from germline, CDR1 is MNHEY and CDR2 is SVGEGT. CDR3 length equals 16 residues. The CDR3 here is CASSYSGTVFNYEQYF. The CDR3 coding sequence is TGTGCCAGCAGTTACTCAGGGACAGTTTTCAACTACGAGCAGTACTTC.

This chain joins TRBV20-1 and TRBJ1-2; D remains ambiguous. V shed 3 bases and J shed 7 bases, with 9 bases lying between them. Germline V gene sequence: CDR1 DFQATT, CDR2 SNEGSKA (reference sequence). This CDR3 has 11 residues. CDR3 nucleotide sequence: TGCAGTGCTAGGGACCGACGTGGCTACACCTTC. As protein: CSARDRRGYTF.